The clone carrying this TCR beta chain was recorded once. The data derive from a study of T cells in Graves' hyperthyroidism and ophthalmopathy. The CDR3 contains 13 residues. Germline CDR1 and CDR2: MNHEY and SVGEGT. V shed 5 bases and J 5 bases; nucleotides not matched to a gene: 5. Amplification yielded TCR beta CDR3 regions, with RNA transcripts as the source. Using the HTBI primer set, a first-round RT-PCR was run on the TCR CDR3. TCRdb processed the multiplex PCR reads anew with MiXCR; each CDR3 protein has one entry. The sample lists 300,000 to 400,000 distinct CDR3 sequences; 15% to 20% were seen once. Out of less than 12 ml of fresh peripheral blood came the PBMCs.

The receptor comes from a woman aged 45-59 years with Graves' hyperthyroidism. The sequenced sample consisted of blood. This chain links TRBV6-2 or TRBV6-3 with TRBJ2-5, with TRBD1 identical over 7 bases. The CDR3 DNA follows: TGTGCCAGCAGTACACAGGGGTACGAGACCCAGTACTTC. It specifies CASSTQGYETQYF.